Reported below is one T cell receptor beta chain. Trimming stripped 5 bases from V and 4 bases from J, with 10 bases between. Germline CDR1 reads DFQATT; CDR2 reads SNEGSKA (reference sequence). The CDR3 sequence is 12 residues long. This sample is drawn from a study of blood T cells in healthy people across ages. Sample-barcoded 5' priming and a J-beta primer mix drove a second PCR of about 7 to 12 cycles. Through a template-switch adaptor with 12 random nucleotides, each cDNA molecule received a tag. TCRdb recomputed calls from the 5' RACE reads with MiXCR, one row per CDR3 protein. The repertoire consists of more than 1.4 million distinct CDR3 sequences, with roughly 45% occurring once and the leading ten covering roughly 7.9%.

Sequencing used blood. The receptor was isolated from a woman under 30 in good health. The rearrangement uses TRBV20-1 and TRBJ2-3; D is perhaps TRBD1 (5 bases). The CDR3 loop is CSAPWGSDTQYF. The CDR3 coding sequence is TGCAGTGCTCCTTGGGGCTCAGATACGCAGTATTTT.